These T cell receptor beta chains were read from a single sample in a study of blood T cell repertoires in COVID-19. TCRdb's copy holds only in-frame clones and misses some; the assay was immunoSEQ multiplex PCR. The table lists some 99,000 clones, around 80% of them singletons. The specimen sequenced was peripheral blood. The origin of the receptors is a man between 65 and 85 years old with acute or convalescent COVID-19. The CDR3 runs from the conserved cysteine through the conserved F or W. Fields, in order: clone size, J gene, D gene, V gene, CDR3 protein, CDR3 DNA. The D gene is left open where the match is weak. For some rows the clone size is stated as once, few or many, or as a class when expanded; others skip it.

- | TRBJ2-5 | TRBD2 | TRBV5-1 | CASSPSPGLEETQYF | TGCGCCAGCAGCCCCAGCCCGGGACTAGAAGAGACCCAGTACTTC
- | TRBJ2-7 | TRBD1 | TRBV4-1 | CASRDRLYEQYF | TGCGCCAGCAGGGACAGGCTCTACGAGCAGTACTTC
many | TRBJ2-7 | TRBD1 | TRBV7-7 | CASSLGTGLDEQYF | TGTGCTAGCAGCTTAGGGACAGGGCTCGACGAGCAGTACTTC
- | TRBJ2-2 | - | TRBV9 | CASSRRERADTGELFF | TGTGCCAGCAGCCGTAGGGAGCGGGCCGACACCGGGGAGCTGTTTTTT
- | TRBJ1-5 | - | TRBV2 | CASSTVSNQPQHF | TGTGCCAGCTCTACAGTTAGCAATCAGCCCCAGCATTTT
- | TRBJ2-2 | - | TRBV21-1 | CASSKDVRGPTGELFF | TGTGCCAGCAGCAAAGATGTGCGGGGTCCCACCGGGGAGCTGTTTTTT
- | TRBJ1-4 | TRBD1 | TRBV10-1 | CASGWGQGFEKLFF | TGCGCCAGCGGATGGGGACAGGGTTTTGAAAAACTGTTTTTT
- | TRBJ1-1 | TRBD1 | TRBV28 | CASAERDRGPEAFF | TGTGCCAGCGCCGAGCGGGACAGGGGGCCTGAAGCTTTCTTT
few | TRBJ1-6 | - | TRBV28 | CASSFSGSSPLHF | TGTGCCAGCAGTTTTTCAGGGTCTTCACCCCTCCACTTT
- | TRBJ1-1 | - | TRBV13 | CATKNRGWGNTEAFF | TGTGCCACCAAGAACCGGGGATGGGGGAACACTGAAGCTTTCTTT
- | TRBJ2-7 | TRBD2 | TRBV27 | CASSKPGTSGSDEQYF | TGTGCCAGCAGTAAGCCCGGGACTAGCGGGAGCGACGAGCAGTACTTC
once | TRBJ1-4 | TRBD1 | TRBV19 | CASSPRTGGNEKLFF | TGTGCCAGTAGTCCCCGGACAGGGGGGAATGAAAAACTGTTTTTT
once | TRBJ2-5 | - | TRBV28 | CASSLEGEETQYF | TGTGCCAGCAGTTTAGAGGGGGAAGAGACCCAGTACTTC
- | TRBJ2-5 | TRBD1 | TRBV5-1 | CASSLNTGGQETQYF | TGCGCCAGCAGCTTGAACACAGGGGGTCAAGAGACCCAGTACTTC
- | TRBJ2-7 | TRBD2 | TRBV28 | CASSPSGRGDTYEQYF | TGTGCCAGCAGTCCTAGCGGGAGGGGGGATACCTACGAGCAGTACTTC
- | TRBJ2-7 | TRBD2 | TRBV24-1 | CGRPRREGSYEQYF | TGTGGGAGACCTCGGCGGGAGGGGTCCTACGAGCAGTACTTC
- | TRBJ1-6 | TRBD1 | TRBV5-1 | CASSLASWTGDSPLHF | TGCGCCAGCAGCTTGGCTTCGTGGACAGGGGATTCACCCCTCCACTTT
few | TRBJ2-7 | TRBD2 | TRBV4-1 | CASSLGLAAPYEQYF | TGCGCCAGCAGCTTGGGACTAGCGGCCCCCTACGAGCAGTACTTC
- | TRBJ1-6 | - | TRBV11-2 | CASSLDGGFSPLHF | TGTGCCAGCAGCTTAGATGGGGGCTTTTCACCCCTCCACTTT
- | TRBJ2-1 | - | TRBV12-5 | CASRAGRYNEQFF | TGTGCTAGTCGCGCGGGGAGGTACAATGAGCAGTTCTTC
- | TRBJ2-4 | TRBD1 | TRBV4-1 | CASSQDWTGGIAKNIQYF | TGCGCCAGCAGCCAAGATTGGACAGGGGGAATCGCCAAAAACATTCAGTACTTC
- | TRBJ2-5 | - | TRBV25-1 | CASSLAGVEQETQYF | TGTGCCAGCAGTCTCGCCGGGGTGGAACAAGAGACCCAGTACTTC
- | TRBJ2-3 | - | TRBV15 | CATSRSASTDTQYF | TGTGCCACCAGCAGAAGCGCTAGCACAGATACGCAGTATTTT
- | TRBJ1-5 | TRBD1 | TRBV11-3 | CASSLMRRDRDRVSNQPQHF | TGTGCCAGCAGCTTAATGCGACGAGACCGGGACAGGGTGAGCAATCAGCCCCAGCATTTT
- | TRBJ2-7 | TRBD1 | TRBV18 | CASSPTGTGAYEQYF | TGTGCCAGCTCACCGACCGGGACAGGGGCTTACGAGCAGTACTTC
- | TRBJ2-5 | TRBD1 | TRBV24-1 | CATSEKQGAGETQYF | TGTGCCACCAGTGAAAAACAGGGGGCGGGTGAGACCCAGTACTTC
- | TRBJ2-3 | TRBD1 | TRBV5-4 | CASSLEGAGRTQYF | TGTGCCAGCAGCTTGGAGGGGGCTGGGAGAACGCAGTATTTT
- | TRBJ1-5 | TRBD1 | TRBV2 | CASSETGVRQPQHF | TGTGCCAGCAGTGAAACAGGGGTGCGTCAGCCCCAGCATTTT
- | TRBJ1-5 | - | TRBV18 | CASSLPGTPQHF | TGTGCCAGCTCACTTCCCGGGACACCTCAGCATTTT
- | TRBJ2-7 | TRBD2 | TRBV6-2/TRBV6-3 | CASSYPTSGGRDEQYF | TGTGCCAGCAGTTACCCAACTAGCGGGGGCCGGGACGAGCAGTACTTC
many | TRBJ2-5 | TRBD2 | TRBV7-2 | CASSLSSGRVEETQYF | TGTGCCAGCAGCTTGTCTAGCGGGAGGGTAGAGGAGACCCAGTACTTC
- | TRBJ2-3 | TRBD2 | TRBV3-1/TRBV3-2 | CASSPTSSLAGDTQYF | TGTGCCAGCAGCCCGACCTCCTCACTAGCGGGAGATACGCAGTATTTT
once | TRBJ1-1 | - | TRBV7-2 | CASTIPEYTEAFF | TGTGCCAGCACCATCCCAGAATACACTGAAGCTTTCTTT
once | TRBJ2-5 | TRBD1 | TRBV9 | CASSAGRQGPGETQYF | TGTGCCAGCAGCGCCGGTAGACAGGGGCCGGGGGAGACCCAGTACTTC
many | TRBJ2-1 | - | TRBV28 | CASSSQGRNEQFF | TGTGCCAGCAGTTCACAGGGTAGGAATGAGCAGTTCTTC
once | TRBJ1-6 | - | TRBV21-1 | CASSKSSRPRNSPLHF | TGTGCCAGCAGCAAATCCTCGCGGCCCCGTAATTCACCCCTCCACTTT
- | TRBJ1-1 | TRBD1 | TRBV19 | CASSYTGGEAFF | TGTGCCAGTAGTTATACAGGGGGCGAAGCTTTCTTT
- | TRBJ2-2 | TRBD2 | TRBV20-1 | CSASPSGTNTGELFF | TGCAGTGCTAGTCCTAGCGGGACCAACACCGGGGAGCTGTTTTTT
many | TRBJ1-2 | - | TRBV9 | CASSPSTAYGYTF | TGTGCCAGCAGCCCTTCGACAGCCTATGGCTACACCTTC
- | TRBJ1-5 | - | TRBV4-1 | CASSQGGGTQPQHF | TGCGCCAGCAGCCAAGGTGGGGGCACTCAGCCCCAGCATTTT
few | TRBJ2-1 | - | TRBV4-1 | CASSQGSNRKNEQFF | TGCGCCAGCAGCCAAGGTTCCAACAGAAAAAATGAGCAGTTCTTC
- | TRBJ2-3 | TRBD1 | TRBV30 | CAWSGDRVRTDTQYF | TGTGCCTGGAGTGGGGACAGGGTTCGCACAGATACGCAGTATTTT